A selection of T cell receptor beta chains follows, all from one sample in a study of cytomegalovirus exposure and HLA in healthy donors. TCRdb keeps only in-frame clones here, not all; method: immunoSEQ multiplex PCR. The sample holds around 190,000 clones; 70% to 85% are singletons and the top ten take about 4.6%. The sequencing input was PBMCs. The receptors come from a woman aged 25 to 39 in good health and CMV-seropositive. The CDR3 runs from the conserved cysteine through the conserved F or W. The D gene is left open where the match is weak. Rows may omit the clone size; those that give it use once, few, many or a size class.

CDR3 DNA: TGCAGCGTTGAAGACTCACCCGGGACAGGGGGAACGCAGTATTTT; CDR3 protein: CSVEDSPGTGGTQYF; V gene: TRBV29-1; clone size: -; J gene: TRBJ2-3; D gene: TRBD1
CDR3 DNA: TGTGCCAGCAGCCCTTTGAACCCCGGACAGGGGGCGCTAATACCTGAAGCTTTCTTT; CDR3 protein: CASSPLNPGQGALIPEAFF; V gene: TRBV7-8; clone size: -; J gene: TRBJ1-1; D gene: TRBD1
CDR3 DNA: TGTGCCAGCAGTGAAGCCTACGACAGGGGCGAGCAGTACTTC; CDR3 protein: CASSEAYDRGEQYF; V gene: TRBV6-1; clone size: -; J gene: TRBJ2-7; D gene: TRBD1
CDR3 DNA: TGTGCCAGCAGTAGGACTAGCGAGATCTACGAGCAGTACTTC; CDR3 protein: CASSRTSEIYEQYF; V gene: TRBV2; clone size: -; J gene: TRBJ2-7; D gene: TRBD2
CDR3 DNA: TGTGCCAGCAGTGAAACACCTAGAGGCAATCAGCCCCAGCATTTT; CDR3 protein: CASSETPRGNQPQHF; V gene: TRBV2; clone size: -; J gene: TRBJ1-5; D gene: -
CDR3 DNA: TGCGCCAGCAGTCGGACAGCGCTCTACGAGCAGTACTTC; CDR3 protein: CASSRTALYEQYF; V gene: TRBV10-2; clone size: -; J gene: TRBJ2-7; D gene: -
CDR3 DNA: TGTGCCAGCAGATCCGGGACAGGACCCTACAATGAGCAGTTCTTC; CDR3 protein: CASRSGTGPYNEQFF; V gene: TRBV6-5; clone size: -; J gene: TRBJ2-1; D gene: TRBD1
CDR3 DNA: TGTGCCAGCAGGACGGACAGCGAGTCCCTTGAAGCTTTCTTT; CDR3 protein: CASRTDSESLEAFF; V gene: TRBV6-5; clone size: -; J gene: TRBJ1-1; D gene: -
CDR3 DNA: TGTGCCAGCAGCTTACGGGGACTATCCTACAATGAGCAGTTCTTC; CDR3 protein: CASSLRGLSYNEQFF; V gene: TRBV7-2; clone size: -; J gene: TRBJ2-1; D gene: TRBD2
CDR3 DNA: TGCAGCGTTGGGGGGCAGGGGGTGGACGAGCAGTACTTC; CDR3 protein: CSVGGQGVDEQYF; V gene: TRBV29-1; clone size: -; J gene: TRBJ2-7; D gene: TRBD1
CDR3 DNA: TGTGCCAGCAGCTTGTATCCAGACAGCCAAGAGACCCAGTACTTC; CDR3 protein: CASSLYPDSQETQYF; V gene: TRBV5-4; clone size: -; J gene: TRBJ2-5; D gene: -
CDR3 DNA: TGTGCCAGCAGCAGGGCGGACAGGGGGAAGGAGACCTACGAGCAGTACTTC; CDR3 protein: CASSRADRGKETYEQYF; V gene: TRBV21-1; clone size: -; J gene: TRBJ2-7; D gene: -
CDR3 DNA: TGTGCCAGCGGCCTTAGCGGGAGGGCGTATGAGCAGTTCTTC; CDR3 protein: CASGLSGRAYEQFF; V gene: TRBV11-3; clone size: -; J gene: TRBJ2-1; D gene: TRBD2
CDR3 DNA: TGTGCCAGCAGCTGGGACAGCTACAATGAGCAGTTCTTC; CDR3 protein: CASSWDSYNEQFF; V gene: TRBV7-2; clone size: -; J gene: TRBJ2-1; D gene: TRBD1
CDR3 DNA: TGTGCCAGCAGTCGAATCCCAGGGGGTCAAACCACCTACGAGCAGTACTTC; CDR3 protein: CASSRIPGGQTTYEQYF; V gene: TRBV27; clone size: -; J gene: TRBJ2-7; D gene: TRBD1
CDR3 DNA: TGTGCCAGCAGCTTGGGGCCCCCGAACGAGCAGTACTTC; CDR3 protein: CASSLGPPNEQYF; V gene: TRBV5-6; clone size: once; J gene: TRBJ2-7; D gene: -
CDR3 DNA: TGTGCCAGCTCACCACCGGGCCTAGCAGTCACCGGGGAGCTGTTTTTT; CDR3 protein: CASSPPGLAVTGELFF; V gene: TRBV18; clone size: -; J gene: TRBJ2-2; D gene: -
CDR3 DNA: TGCGCCAGCAGCTGGGGGACTATTAGGGGCACAGATACGCAGTATTTT; CDR3 protein: CASSWGTIRGTDTQYF; V gene: TRBV5-1; clone size: -; J gene: TRBJ2-3; D gene: TRBD2
CDR3 DNA: TGCGCCAGCAGCCTAAACCTTGGCCTAGGCAACACTGAAGCTTTCTTT; CDR3 protein: CASSLNLGLGNTEAFF; V gene: TRBV4-3; clone size: -; J gene: TRBJ1-1; D gene: -
CDR3 DNA: TGTGCCAGCAGCAAACCGGGACAGCGTTTCTACGAGCAGTACTTC; CDR3 protein: CASSKPGQRFYEQYF; V gene: TRBV7-8; clone size: -; J gene: TRBJ2-7; D gene: TRBD1
CDR3 DNA: TGTGCCAGCAGCTTAGAGCGGGGGCGTAGAGAGACCCAGTACTTC; CDR3 protein: CASSLERGRRETQYF; V gene: TRBV7-2; clone size: few; J gene: TRBJ2-5; D gene: TRBD2
CDR3 DNA: TGTGCCAGCAGACCCACTAGCGGACCCTACAATGAGCAGTTCTTC; CDR3 protein: CASRPTSGPYNEQFF; V gene: TRBV2; clone size: -; J gene: TRBJ2-1; D gene: TRBD2
CDR3 DNA: TGCGCCAGCAGCTCAGATTGGACTAGCGGGATAAACGAGCAGTATTTC; CDR3 protein: CASSSDWTSGINEQYF; V gene: TRBV5-1; clone size: -; J gene: TRBJ2-7; D gene: TRBD2
CDR3 DNA: TGCGCCAGCAGCTTATTGCAGGGCAGGGGGCAAGAGACCCAGTACTTC; CDR3 protein: CASSLLQGRGQETQYF; V gene: TRBV5-1; clone size: once; J gene: TRBJ2-5; D gene: TRBD1
CDR3 DNA: TGTGCCAGCAGCTTAGCGGGACTAGCGGGGGGGGTCAATGAGCAGTTCTTC; CDR3 protein: CASSLAGLAGGVNEQFF; V gene: TRBV7-2; clone size: -; J gene: TRBJ2-1; D gene: TRBD2
CDR3 DNA: TGTGCCAGCGGAGGGGGACTACCTAACACCGGGGAGCTGTTTTTT; CDR3 protein: CASGGGLPNTGELFF; V gene: TRBV4-2; clone size: few; J gene: TRBJ2-2; D gene: -
CDR3 DNA: TGCGCCAGCAGCTTGGTTTCCGGGACAGGGGGCTATGAGCAGTTCTTC; CDR3 protein: CASSLVSGTGGYEQFF; V gene: TRBV5-1; clone size: -; J gene: TRBJ2-1; D gene: TRBD1
CDR3 DNA: TGTGCCAGCAGCGTAGCTGGGGCAGAACCAGATACGCAGTATTTT; CDR3 protein: CASSVAGAEPDTQYF; V gene: TRBV9; clone size: few; J gene: TRBJ2-3; D gene: -
CDR3 DNA: TGTGCCAGTAGTGGGGACAGTTCAGTTCAGCCCCAGCATTTT; CDR3 protein: CASSGDSSVQPQHF; V gene: TRBV19; clone size: -; J gene: TRBJ1-5; D gene: TRBD1
CDR3 DNA: TGTGCCAGCAGTAGAGGATGGGAGAGGGAGTTCTTC; CDR3 protein: CASSRGWEREFF; V gene: TRBV6-5; clone size: few; J gene: TRBJ2-1; D gene: -
CDR3 DNA: TGTGCCAGCAGCTTGGGGCCTAGCGAGTCATACGAGCAGTACTTC; CDR3 protein: CASSLGPSESYEQYF; V gene: TRBV5-6; clone size: few; J gene: TRBJ2-7; D gene: -
CDR3 DNA: TGTGCCAGCAGCGTAAGGGGAAACGAAAAACTGTTTTTT; CDR3 protein: CASSVRGNEKLFF; V gene: TRBV7-2; clone size: -; J gene: TRBJ1-4; D gene: -
CDR3 DNA: TGTGCCAGCAGCTTAGGTAGCGGGGGGGCGTACAATGAGCAGTTCTTC; CDR3 protein: CASSLGSGGAYNEQFF; V gene: TRBV7-9; clone size: once; J gene: TRBJ2-1; D gene: TRBD2
CDR3 DNA: TGCGCCAGCAGCCCCGGGTTCCTAGCGGGGTACTACGAGCAGTACTTC; CDR3 protein: CASSPGFLAGYYEQYF; V gene: TRBV4-1; clone size: -; J gene: TRBJ2-7; D gene: TRBD2
CDR3 DNA: TGTGCCAGCAGCCCCCGGACTAGCTTCACGCAGTATTTT; CDR3 protein: CASSPRTSFTQYF; V gene: TRBV9; clone size: -; J gene: TRBJ2-3; D gene: TRBD2
CDR3 DNA: TGTGCCAGCAGCCCTGAGCCCGGGGGCTACACCTTC; CDR3 protein: CASSPEPGGYTF; V gene: TRBV7-9; clone size: -; J gene: TRBJ1-2; D gene: -
CDR3 DNA: TGTGCCAGCAAGCTAAGGGGAATAAACTCCGAAGCTTTCTTT; CDR3 protein: CASKLRGINSEAFF; V gene: TRBV6-5; clone size: -; J gene: TRBJ1-1; D gene: -
CDR3 DNA: TGTGCCAGCAGCTTTGTCCCGGGGACTGAGTACAATGAGCAGTTCTTC; CDR3 protein: CASSFVPGTEYNEQFF; V gene: TRBV12-1; clone size: -; J gene: TRBJ2-1; D gene: -